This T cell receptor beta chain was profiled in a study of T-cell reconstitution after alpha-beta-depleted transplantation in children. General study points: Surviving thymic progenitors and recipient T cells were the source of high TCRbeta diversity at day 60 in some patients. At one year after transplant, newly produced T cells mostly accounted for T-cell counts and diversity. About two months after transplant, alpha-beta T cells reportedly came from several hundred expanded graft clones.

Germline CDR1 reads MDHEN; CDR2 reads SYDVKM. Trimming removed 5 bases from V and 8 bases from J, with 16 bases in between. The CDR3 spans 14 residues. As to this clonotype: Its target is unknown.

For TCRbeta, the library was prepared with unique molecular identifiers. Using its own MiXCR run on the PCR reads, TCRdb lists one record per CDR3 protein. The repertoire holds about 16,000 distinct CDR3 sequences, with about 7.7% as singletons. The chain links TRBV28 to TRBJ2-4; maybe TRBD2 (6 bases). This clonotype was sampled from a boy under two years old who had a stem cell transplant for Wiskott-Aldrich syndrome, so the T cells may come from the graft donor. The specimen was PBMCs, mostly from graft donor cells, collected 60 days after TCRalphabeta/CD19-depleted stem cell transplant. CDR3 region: CASSRSAQRDIQYF. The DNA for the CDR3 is TGTGCCAGCAGTAGGAGCGCCCAGCGGGACATTCAGTACTTC.